The entry below describes one TCR beta chain. The antigen remains unidentified. The deep-level immunoSEQ assay was used. TCRdb's copy holds only in-frame clones and misses some; the assay was immunoSEQ multiplex PCR. The top ten hold roughly 0.14% of the sample, which has millions of clones, just over 90% seen once. This entry belongs to a study of shared clonotypes between healthy human individuals. Study-level information: A few men and a couple of women, aged 18 to 49, were donors. Three CD4 naive, three CD4 memory, two CD8 naive and one CD8 memory plate were used per donor.

Points from the study as a whole: Naive CD4 clonotypes overlapped across a few donors at 4.5% to 5.5%.

CDR3 length: 16 residues. The V gene end was trimmed by 4 bases and the J gene end by 5 bases; junction bases not matched to a gene: 11. Germline lookup yields CDR1 MGHRA and CDR2 YSYEKL. The V gene is TRBV4-1, the J gene TRBJ2-5; 9 nucleotides line up with TRBD1. The source material was naive CD4+ T cells sorted from blood. The subset was: CD45RA+ positively selected. This TCR came from a man aged 18 to 29 in good health. CDR3: CASSLTWDRVGETQYF. The CDR3 DNA is TGCGCCAGCAGCCTCACCTGGGACAGGGTGGGTGAGACCCAGTACTTC.